The source of this TCR beta chain is a study of cytomegalovirus exposure and HLA in healthy donors. About the study: The same platform was used for the 90 to 150 validation repertoires as for the 666 first-cohort repertoires, as reported in a later analysis. Broader study findings: Specific recognition of CMV antigens was confirmed in vitro for a few chains (all CMV-associated).

Sequencing was performed with immunoSEQ multiplex PCR; in TCRdb, only in-frame clones are kept and a portion is missing. The sample contains roughly 240,000 clones, 85% to 90% of which appear only once. V trimming: 0 bases; J trimming: 7 bases; junction bases outside the gene matches: 9. The CDR3 consists of 17 residues. The germline gives CDR1 SGHTA, CDR2 FQGNSA. The table lists this clone with a count of one. Its antigen is currently unknown. This TCR was recovered from a man between 18 and 29 years old in good health and CMV-seronegative. Sequencing input: PBMCs. The rearrangement links TRBV7-2 to TRBJ2-2; the match to TRBD2 covers 9 bases. The CDR3: CASSLAGGGAFGGELFF. In DNA, the CDR3 is TGTGCCAGCAGCTTAGCCGGCGGGGGGGCTTTTGGCGGGGAGCTGTTTTTT.